This entry lists 10 T cell receptor beta chains sequenced from one sample in a study of T cell responses to AZD1222 COVID-19 vaccine. Here immunoSEQ multiplex PCR was the method, and the copy in TCRdb shows in-frame clones only, minus some. The data show more than 150,000 clones, with about 87% seen just once and roughly 6% held by the top ten. Sequenced here: peripheral blood, sampled on day 0 of AZD1222 vaccination. All receptors derive from an adult in good health.

This rearrangement joins TRBV10-3 to TRBJ1-6; D remains unclear. Germline CDR1 is ENHRY and CDR2 is SYGVKD. The CDR3 runs to 17 residues. The V end was cut by 2 bases, the J end by 7 bases, with 18 bases between. The CDR3 coding sequence is TGTGCCATCAGTGAGCGGGAAGGGCGGCCGGGAAATTCACCCCTCCACTTT. Amino acid sequence: CAISEREGRPGNSPLHF.

The V gene is TRBV7-3, the J gene TRBJ2-2; 11 nucleotides match TRBD1. Trimming cost V 5 bases and J 4 bases; bases outside gene matches: 12. Per the germline V gene, CDR1 is SGHTA and CDR2 is FQGTGA. This CDR3 contains 18 residues. The CDR3 sequence is CASSPWTGGGVGTGELFF. The DNA of the CDR3 is TGTGCCAGCAGCCCCTGGACAGGGGGCGGGGTAGGCACCGGGGAGCTGTTTTTT.

This clone was seen only once. The chain is built from TRBV23-1 and TRBJ1-1; TRBD1 matches at 8 bases. TRBV23-1 is filed as an ORF, its function uncertain. V shed 1 base and J 0 bases; nucleotides not matched to a gene: 4. The CDR3 length is 16 residues. As DNA, the CDR3 is TGCGCCAGCAGTCAATTTTGGACAGGGATGAACACTGAAGCTTTCTTT. Residues: CASSQFWTGMNTEAFF.

The V call is TRBV5-1, the J call TRBJ2-3; D is undetermined. V gave up 5 bases and J gave up 0 bases, with 10 bases separating them. Per germline, CDR1 SGHRS and CDR2 YFSETQ. This CDR3 spans 14 amino acids. The DNA of the CDR3 is TGCGCCAGCAGTGACCTTCGGAGCACAGATACGCAGTATTTT. Translated: CASSDLRSTDTQYF. Drawing the rest from reference TRBV5-1 and TRBJ2-3, the complete variable domain is KAGVTQTPRYLIKTRGQQVTLSCSPISGHRSVSWYQQTPGQGLQFLFEYFSETQRNKGNFPGRFSGRQFSNSRSEMNVSTLELGDSALYLCASSDLRSTDTQYFGPGTRLTVL.

The rearrangement joins TRBV9 to TRBJ2-7, with D perhaps given as TRBD1 or TRBD2 (6 bases each). V was trimmed by 0 bases and J by 2 bases, leaving 12 bases between them. Germline CDR1 and CDR2: SGDLS and YYNGEE. The CDR3 contains 15 residues. The CDR3 here is CASSVEGGVTYEQYF. In DNA, the CDR3 is TGTGCCAGCAGCGTAGAGGGGGGAGTGACCTACGAGCAGTACTTC.

This chain joins TRBV5-1 and TRBJ2-5; TRBD2 agrees at 11 bases. The CDR3 has 16 residues. Germline V CDR1 and CDR2: SGHRS, YFSETQ. V shed 0 bases and J 5 bases; nucleotides not matched to a gene: 6. CDR3 coding DNA: TGCGCCAGCAGCTTGGATGTAGCGGGGGGGCCTGAGACCCAGTACTTC. Encoded protein: CASSLDVAGGPETQYF.

The genes are TRBV15 and TRBJ1-5; D gene unclear. In germline, CDR1 is LNHNV, CDR2 YYDKDF (reference sequence). The V gene lost 1 base and the J gene lost 0 bases, with 1 base spanning the gap. The CDR3 length is 13 residues. The CDR3 sequence is CATSRGSNQPQHF. CDR3 DNA sequence: TGTGCCACCAGCAGAGGTAGCAATCAGCCCCAGCATTTT. Variable domain in full (rest from reference TRBV15 and TRBJ1-5): DAMVIQNPRYQVTQFGKPVTLSCSQTLNHNVMYWYQQKSSQAPKLLFHYYDKDFNNEADTPDNFQSRRPNTSFCFLDIRSPGLGDTAMYLCATSRGSNQPQHFGDGTRLSIL.

The chain is built from TRBV7-2 and TRBJ1-6, with 8 bases that match TRBD1. Germline V lookup: CDR1 SGHTA, CDR2 FQGNSA. The J segment lost 6 bases and the V segment lost 5 bases, leaving 6 bases of the junction unmatched. CDR3 length: 15 residues. In DNA form, the CDR3 reads TGTGCCAGCAGCCTACCGGGACAGGCTAATTCACCCCTCCACTTT. Translating gives CASSLPGQANSPLHF.

This clone appeared a single time. The rearrangement joins TRBV9 to TRBJ2-7, with TRBD1 matching over 10 bases. Germline V gene lookup returns CDR1 SGDLS and CDR2 YYNGEE. The V and J ends lost 2 bases and 4 bases, in that order; junction bases with no gene match: 6. The CDR3 runs 15 residues. CDR3 in amino acids: CASSVGTGAGYEQYF. DNA of the CDR3: TGTGCCAGCAGCGTCGGGACAGGGGCTGGGTACGAGCAGTACTTC.

The rearrangement uses TRBV19 and TRBJ2-3; D unresolved. V gave up 4 bases and J gave up 3 bases, with 17 bases separating them. CDR3 size: 16 residues. CDR1 and CDR2 from the germline V gene are LNHDA and SQIVND (reference sequence). The CDR3 spells CASSKSRAPETDTQYF. In DNA form, the CDR3 reads TGTGCCAGTAGTAAAAGCCGGGCCCCCGAGACAGATACGCAGTATTTT.